Listed here are 14 T cell receptor beta chains from one sample, sequenced in a study of Ad26.COV2.S vaccination and SARS-CoV-2 variants. Profiling relied on immunoSEQ multiplex PCR, and the TCRdb table lists in-frame clones only, not all of them. The sample yields 87,000 or so clones, approximately 77% seen once. This specimen was peripheral blood, taken after recovery from COVID-19. The source of these receptors is a human donor who had recovered from COVID-19.

This chain joins TRBV10-1 and TRBJ2-5; D is unresolved. This CDR3 spans 14 amino acids. Trimming took off 0 bases at V and 3 bases at J, with 8 bases between the two ends. Per germline, CDR1 WNHNN and CDR2 SYGVQD (reference sequence). The CDR3 reads CASSESLPEETQYF. In DNA form, the CDR3 reads TGCGCCAGCAGTGAGTCGTTACCAGAAGAGACCCAGTACTTC.

The rearrangement joins TRBV5-6 to TRBJ1-2; D is ambiguous. Germline CDR1 SGHDT, CDR2 YYEEEE. Trimming took 2 bases from V and 6 from J, leaving 20 bases between them. The CDR3 is 16 residues long. CDR3 in DNA: TGTGCCAGCAGCTTCCGGGATGCGACTCCAAAGCATGGCTACACCTTC. Translating gives CASSFRDATPKHGYTF. The complete variable domain, with remaining parts taken from reference TRBV5-6 and TRBJ1-2, reads DAGVTQSPTHLIKTRGQQVTLRCSPKSGHDTVSWYQQALGQGPQFIFQYYEEEERQRGNFPDRFSGHQFPNYSSELNVNALLLGDSALYLCASSFRDATPKHGYTFGSGTRLTVV.

The chain recombines TRBV6-4 with TRBJ1-6; D ambiguous. The CDR3 is 15 residues long. Per germline, CDR1 MRHNA and CDR2 SNTAGT. V was trimmed by 6 bases and J by 0 bases, leaving 9 bases between them. This chain's CDR3 is CASRPEFSYNSPLHF. CDR3 nucleotide sequence: TGTGCCAGCAGGCCGGAATTCTCCTATAATTCACCCCTCCACTTT.

The V and J genes are TRBV25-1 and TRBJ2-3; 10 nucleotides line up with TRBD2. CDR1 is MGHDK, CDR2 SYGVNS, per germline. This CDR3 is built from 14 residues. V was pared by 5 bases and J by 6 bases, with 5 bases of the junction left unmatched. CDR3 amino acids: CASSLAGAGDTQYF. The CDR3 DNA reads as TGTGCCAGCAGTCTAGCGGGAGCGGGGGATACGCAGTATTTT.

Here the CDR3 DNA reads TGTGCCAGCAGCTCCGACCGACGTGGGGAGCAGTACTTC. Translating gives CASSSDRRGEQYF. The V call is TRBV7-3, the J call TRBJ2-7, with no clear D. Germline lookup yields CDR1 SGHTA and CDR2 FQGTGA. Deletions cut 4 bases from V and 7 bases from J, with 14 bases between. The length of the CDR3 is 13 residues.

This clone is a singleton in its sample. The CDR3 bases are TGTGCCAGTAGGAAAGGTGGTTTGGGGAAATATAGCAATCAGCCCCAGCATTTT. Translating gives CASRKGGLGKYSNQPQHF. The V gene is TRBV19, the J gene TRBJ1-5; D remains ambiguous. Trimming removed 6 bases at V and 0 bases at J, with 21 bases between. The CDR3 length is 18 residues. The germline CDR1 and CDR2 sequences are LNHDA and SQIVND (reference sequence).

This sequence joins TRBV11-2 and TRBJ1-4, with D perhaps TRBD1 (5 bases). CDR1 is SGHAT, CDR2 FQNNGV, per germline. This CDR3 is built from 18 residues. Trimming stripped 3 bases from V and 0 bases from J, with 17 bases between. The CDR3 here is CASSFSGSGLSTNEKLFF. DNA for the CDR3: TGTGCCAGCAGCTTTTCAGGGTCAGGCCTCTCAACTAATGAAAAACTGTTTTTT. Looking up the rest from reference TRBV11-2 and TRBJ1-4 gives the full variable domain: EAGVAQSPRYKIIEKRQSVAFWCNPISGHATLYWYQQILGQGPKLLIQFQNNGVVDDSQLPKDRFSAERLKGVDSTLKIQPAKLEDSAVYLCASSFSGSGLSTNEKLFFGSGTQLSVL.

The V and J genes are TRBV5-4 and TRBJ2-3; the D is unclear. The germline V and J ends were trimmed by 3 bases and 2 bases, with 10 bases remaining between them. This CDR3 region has 14 residues. The germline CDR1 and CDR2 sequences are SGHNT and YYREEE (reference sequence). CDR3 coding DNA: TGTGCCAGCAGCTGGGGAAGGAACACAGATACGCAGTATTTT. It specifies CASSWGRNTDTQYF.

J is TRBJ1-5 and V is TRBV6-1; no firm D call. The CDR3 contains 15 residues. Trimming took off 2 bases at V and 2 bases at J, with 10 bases between the two ends. The germline gives CDR1 MNHNS, CDR2 SASEGT. The CDR3 DNA follows: TGTGCCAGCAGTGAAAGTAGTGGGCGCAATCAGCCCCAGCATTTT. Translated, it gives CASSESSGRNQPQHF.

This chain uses TRBV19 with TRBJ1-1; D not certain. Looked up from germline, CDR1 is LNHDA and CDR2 is SQIVND (reference sequence). The CDR3 contains 11 residues. The V end lost 3 bases, the J end lost 9 bases, and 8 bases lay between the germline ends. The CDR3 coding sequence is TGTGCCAGTAGTATGAGGCAGCAAGCTTTCTTT. This encodes CASSMRQQAFF. Filled out from reference TRBV19 and TRBJ1-1, the complete variable domain reads DGGITQSPKYLFRKEGQNVTLSCEQNLNHDAMYWYRQDPGQGLRLIYYSQIVNDFQKGDIAEGYSVSREKKESFPLTVTSAQKNPTAFYLCASSMRQQAFFGQGTRLTVV.

V is TRBV6-2 or TRBV6-3 and J is TRBJ2-3; 10 bases map to TRBD2. The V segment lost 2 bases and the J segment 7 bases; nucleotides outside the gene matches: 6. In germline, CDR1 is MNHEY, CDR2 SVGEGT. The CDR3 has 15 amino acids. The CDR3 region is CASSYAASGRNTQYF. CDR3 coding DNA: TGTGCCAGCAGTTACGCGGCTAGCGGGAGAAATACGCAGTATTTT.

This chain uses TRBV5-4 with TRBJ2-1; 7 bases are shared with TRBD2. The CDR3 totals 13 residues. Germline assignment: CDR1 SGHNT and CDR2 YYREEE (reference sequence). V lost 5 bases and J lost 4; bases outside the gene matches: 3. The CDR3 region has the DNA TGTGCCAGCAGGGGGGGGTCTTACAATGAGCAGTTCTTC. It codes for CASRGGSYNEQFF.

This rearrangement joins TRBV4-3 to TRBJ2-3, with D uncertain. CDR3 length equals 16 residues. V lost 1 base, J lost 2 bases, and 13 bases lay in between. Germline V lookup: CDR1 LGHNA, CDR2 YSLEER. CDR3 bases: TGCGCCAGCAGCCAAGGGGCGCATGCGCTCACAGATACGCAGTATTTT. As protein: CASSQGAHALTDTQYF.

J is TRBJ2-7 and V is TRBV5-6; 7 nucleotides agree with TRBD2. This CDR3 has 13 amino acids. Germline assignment: CDR1 SGHDT and CDR2 YYEEEE. The junction had 5 bases not matched to a gene; V was cut back by 4 bases and J by 4 bases. CDR3 nucleotide sequence: TGTGCCAGCAGCGGTAGACTAGCATACGAGCAGTACTTC. The encoded protein is CASSGRLAYEQYF.